Shown below are 32 T cell receptor beta chains from a single sample sequenced in a study of blood T cell repertoires in COVID-19. Generated by immunoSEQ multiplex PCR, the TCRdb table keeps only in-frame clones and is missing some. The sample carries about 310,000 clones, 85% to 90% recorded once. Sequenced sample: peripheral blood. Receptors were obtained from an older man with acute or convalescent COVID-19.

This rearrangement joins TRBV5-1 to TRBJ2-4; TRBD1 matches at 7 bases. The trim removed 4 bases at V and 7 bases at J, leaving 2 bases unmatched. The CDR3 sequence is 12 residues long. CDR1 is SGHRS, CDR2 YFSETQ, per germline. Here the CDR3 DNA reads TGCGCCAGCAGCGAGACAGGGAACATTCAGTACTTC. This sequence encodes CASSETGNIQYF.

V usage is TRBV6-5 and J usage is TRBJ2-5; no definite D call. CDR3 length: 14 amino acids. V lost 0 bases, J lost 1 base, and 6 bases lay in between. Germline CDR1 and CDR2: MNHEY and SVGAGI. In nucleotides, the CDR3 is TGTGCCAGCAGTTACTCGGAGTCCCAAGAGACCCAGTACTTC. It yields the protein CASSYSESQETQYF.

The rearrangement joins TRBV5-5 to TRBJ2-3; possible D gene TRBD2, 6 bases. Germline V gene data show CDR1 as SGHKS and CDR2 as YYEKEE (reference sequence). The CDR3 totals 15 residues. The V and J ends lost 2 bases and 0 bases respectively, with 10 bases between them. CDR3 bases: TGTGCCAGCAGCTTCGGCGGGATGAGCACAGATACGCAGTATTTT. Residues: CASSFGGMSTDTQYF.

The chain is built from TRBV9 and TRBJ1-1, with 7 bases identical to TRBD1. With V trimmed by 2 bases and J by 0 bases, 4 bases remained unmatched. This CDR3 comprises 15 residues. Germline assignment: CDR1 SGDLS and CDR2 YYNGEE. The CDR3 loop is CASSVSGTVNTEAFF. The CDR3 DNA sequence: TGTGCCAGCAGCGTCTCCGGGACAGTGAACACTGAAGCTTTCTTT.

In DNA form, the CDR3 reads TGTGCCAGCAGTACACGACAGGTTTACATTCAGTACTTC. As protein: CASSTRQVYIQYF. This rearrangement joins TRBV28 to TRBJ2-4, with a tentative D call TRBD1 (6 bases). The CDR3 spans 13 residues. V was trimmed by 5 bases and J by 8 bases, leaving 13 bases between them. Germline CDR1 and CDR2: MDHEN and SYDVKM.

The chain recombines TRBV2 with TRBJ1-1; D possibly corresponds to TRBD1 (5 bases). V dropped 2 bases and J dropped 5 bases, with 9 bases sitting between them. The germline gives CDR1 SNHLY, CDR2 FYNNEI. This CDR3 contains 13 residues. The CDR3: CASSESRDTEAFF. In DNA, the CDR3 is TGTGCCAGCAGTGAAAGCAGGGATACTGAAGCTTTCTTT.

The V call is TRBV19, the J call TRBJ2-7, with 7 bases fitting TRBD1. This CDR3 has 14 residues. Per the germline V gene, CDR1 is LNHDA and CDR2 is SQIVND (reference sequence). The V and J ends lost 5 bases and 0 bases, in that order; junction bases with no gene match: 4. The CDR3 DNA sequence: TGTGCCAGTAGTGCCGGGACAGACTCCTACGAGCAGTACTTC. It specifies CASSAGTDSYEQYF.

The J gene is TRBJ1-6, the V gene TRBV4-1; D is possibly TRBD1 (6 bases). CDR3 length equals 15 residues. The germline V gene has CDR1 MGHRA and CDR2 YSYEKL. V dropped 0 bases and J dropped 11 bases, with 14 bases sitting between them. CDR3 sequence (DNA): TGCGCCAGCAGCCAAGAAGTTCAGGGGAAGACACCCCTCCACTTT. It specifies CASSQEVQGKTPLHF.

J is TRBJ1-1 and V is TRBV5-1, with D tentatively TRBD1 (5 bases). Germline assignment: CDR1 SGHRS and CDR2 YFSETQ. The CDR3 is 14 amino acids. Trimming pared 2 bases from V and 4 bases from J, leaving 12 bases between. Here the CDR3 reads CASSLGTEGTEAFF. In nucleotides, the CDR3 is TGCGCCAGCAGCTTAGGGACGGAGGGCACTGAAGCTTTCTTT. The whole variable domain, filled in from reference TRBV5-1 and TRBJ1-1, reads KAGVTQTPRYLIKTRGQQVTLSCSPISGHRSVSWYQQTPGQGLQFLFEYFSETQRNKGNFPGRFSGRQFSNSRSEMNVSTLELGDSALYLCASSLGTEGTEAFFGQGTRLTVV.

The chain has TRBV10-2 and TRBJ2-1; 7 bases are shared with TRBD2. This CDR3 spans 14 amino acids. With 6 bases clipped from V and 0 bases from J, the junction kept 2 bases outside the gene matches. The germline gives CDR1 WSHSY, CDR2 SAAADI. As DNA, the CDR3 is TGCGCCAGCAGGCGGGGGAGCTCCTACAATGAGCAGTTCTTC. Encoded protein: CASRRGSSYNEQFF.

The chain joins TRBV7-2 to TRBJ2-7; weak D call: TRBD2 (6 bases). V dropped 4 bases and J dropped 13 bases, with 23 bases sitting between them. The CDR3 length is 14 residues. From germline, CDR1 is SGHTA and CDR2 FQGNSA. CDR3 nucleotide sequence: TGTGCCAGCAGCTCTGACCGGGACTCCTTCGAGCGATACTTC. Encoded protein: CASSSDRDSFERYF.

This sequence joins TRBV6-5 and TRBJ2-5, with a weak D call TRBD1 (5 bases). Trimming removed 0 bases at V and 5 bases at J, with 13 bases between. The CDR3 contains 15 residues. The V gene's germline CDR1 is MNHEY and CDR2 SVGAGI. As DNA, the CDR3 is TGTGCCAGCAGTTACTCGATACAGGCTGGGGAGACCCAGTACTTC. The encoded protein is CASSYSIQAGETQYF.

V is TRBV28 and J is TRBJ1-2; 9 nucleotides align to TRBD1. V was pared by 3 bases and J by 7 bases, with 6 bases of the junction left unmatched. CDR1 MDHEN and CDR2 SYDVKM come from the germline V gene. The CDR3 consists of 14 residues. In nucleotides, the CDR3 is TGTGCCAGCAGTTTCTCGGACAGGGGATCTGGCTACACCTTC. It translates to CASSFSDRGSGYTF.

This clone turned up a few times. The V gene is TRBV6-2 or TRBV6-3, the J gene TRBJ2-3, with 15 bases that match TRBD2. Germline assignment: CDR1 MNHEY and CDR2 SVGEGT. The CDR3 runs 17 residues. Trimming took 2 bases from V and 3 from J; bases not matched to a gene: 3. CDR3: CASSYRGLAGGTDTQYF. CDR3 nucleotides: TGTGCCAGCAGTTACCGGGGACTAGCGGGGGGAACAGATACGCAGTATTTT.

The sample holds a few counts of this clone. J is TRBJ1-4 and V is TRBV2; D gene unclear. The germline gives CDR1 SNHLY, CDR2 FYNNEI. There are 13 residues in the CDR3. Trimming took 4 bases from V and 4 from J, leaving 7 bases between them. The CDR3: CASSGGLNEKLFF. CDR3 DNA: TGTGCCAGCAGTGGCGGCCTTAATGAAAAACTGTTTTTT.

The chain links TRBV18 to TRBJ1-4; 8 nucleotides align to TRBD1. The length of the CDR3 is 16 residues. The J segment lost 7 bases and the V segment lost 6 bases, leaving 13 bases of the junction unmatched. Germline lookup yields CDR1 KGHSH and CDR2 LQKENI. The CDR3 DNA sequence: TGTGCCAGCTCCACGAACGGACAGGGCGGGGGTGAAAAACTGTTTTTT. Residues: CASSTNGQGGGEKLFF.

The chain is built from TRBV24-1 and TRBJ1-2, with a tentative D call TRBD1 (5 bases). From germline, CDR1 is KGHDR and CDR2 SFDVKD. V lost 9 bases to trimming and J lost 8 bases, with 18 bases between them. The CDR3 is 13 residues long. The CDR3 bases are TGTGCCACCGTTGGGACTACCCCAGGCGGCTACACCTTC. It yields the protein CATVGTTPGGYTF.

This clone was recorded only once. The J gene is TRBJ2-7, the V gene TRBV5-6; the match to TRBD1 covers 7 bases. With V trimmed by 4 bases and J by 4 bases, 17 bases remained unmatched. This CDR3 region has 17 residues. The germline gives CDR1 SGHDT, CDR2 YYEEEE. CDR3: CASSSKSGTAGSYEQYF. In DNA, the CDR3 is TGTGCCAGCAGCAGCAAGTCCGGGACAGCTGGATCTTACGAGCAGTACTTC.

This clone has only a few counts. The gene calls are TRBV5-6 and TRBJ1-3, with D perhaps TRBD1 (5 bases). Germline lookup yields CDR1 SGHDT and CDR2 YYEEEE. Trimming stripped 5 bases from V and 4 bases from J, with 10 bases between. This CDR3 region has 13 residues. The CDR3 sequence is CASRKGQGNTIYF. In nucleotides, the CDR3 is TGTGCCAGCAGAAAAGGACAAGGAAACACCATATATTTT.

The CDR3 sequence: CASNTGVLGQPQHF. Here the CDR3 DNA reads TGTGCCAGCAACACGGGGGTACTAGGTCAGCCCCAGCATTTT. The chain recombines TRBV6-6 with TRBJ1-5; the D gene is possibly TRBD1 (5 bases). CDR1 is MNHNY, CDR2 SVGAGI, per germline (reference sequence). The length of the CDR3 is 14 residues. Trimming stripped 7 bases from V and 6 bases from J, with 16 bases between.

This rearrangement joins TRBV7-9 to TRBJ1-1; no definite D call. The CDR3 has 11 amino acids. V was cut by 2 bases and J by 7 bases, with 5 bases left in between. CDR1 SEHNR and CDR2 FQNEAQ come from the germline V gene (reference sequence). DNA for the CDR3: TGTGCCAGCAGCTTACAGGTTGAAGCTTTCTTT. Translation gives CASSLQVEAFF.

The chain recombines TRBV3-1 (or the pseudogene TRBV3-2) with TRBJ2-5; TRBD2 agrees at 9 bases. Germline CDR1 reads LGHDT; CDR2 reads YNNKEL (reference sequence). V gave up 1 base and J gave up 2 bases; unmatched junction bases: 5. CDR3 length: 16 amino acids. The CDR3 DNA follows: TGTGCCAGCAGCCAAGTAAGACTAGCGGCTCAAGAGACCCAGTACTTC. Protein product: CASSQVRLAAQETQYF.

The J gene is TRBJ1-5, the V gene TRBV7-2; unclear D gene. Trimming stripped 5 bases from V and 4 bases from J, with 9 bases between. Germline V gene sequence: CDR1 SGHTA, CDR2 FQGNSA. The CDR3 is 13 residues long. In DNA, the CDR3 is TGTGCCAGCAGCCTCACCCGGAATCAGCCCCAGCATTTT. Amino acid sequence: CASSLTRNQPQHF.

V gene TRBV28 combines with J gene TRBJ1-2; the match to TRBD1 covers 9 bases. Trimming cost V 4 bases and J 5 bases; bases outside gene matches: 5. CDR1 MDHEN and CDR2 SYDVKM come from the germline V gene. This CDR3 region has 14 residues. Written as DNA, the CDR3 is TGTGCCAGCAGTTCCGGGGACAGGGCGTATGGCTACACCTTC. This translates into CASSSGDRAYGYTF.

This clone was seen more than once but under ten times. The V and J genes are TRBV7-2 and TRBJ1-1; D gene unclear. Trimming cost V 2 bases and J 4 bases, with 11 bases left between them. Germline-derived CDR1 and CDR2 are SGHTA and FQGNSA. CDR3 length equals 14 residues. The CDR3 region is CASSLTPTSTEAFF. The CDR3 DNA follows: TGTGCCAGCAGCTTAACCCCTACGAGCACTGAAGCTTTCTTT.

The chain carries TRBV18 and TRBJ2-1, with D possibly being TRBD1 (5 bases). Trimming stripped 6 bases from V and 10 bases from J, with 10 bases between. There are 11 residues in the CDR3. Germline CDR1 KGHSH, CDR2 LQKENI. CDR3 DNA sequence: TGTGCCAGCTCCGACAGTGGCGAGCAGTTCTTC. Its protein is CASSDSGEQFF.

As to this clone: One end of the junction does not line up with germline, which may come from a read error. This chain links TRBV7-2 with TRBJ2-7; TRBD1 aligns across 7 bases. The CDR3 is made up of 16 amino acids. CDR1 and CDR2 (germline): SGHTA, FQGNSA. Here the CDR3 reads CASSVAPLRGQSEQYF. Written as DNA, the CDR3 is TGTGCCAGCAGCGTAGCCCCGCTGAGGGGGCAATCCGAGCAGTACTTC.

J is TRBJ2-3 and V is TRBV27; 8 nucleotides match TRBD1. Germline lookup yields CDR1 MNHEY and CDR2 SMNVEV (reference sequence). V trimming: 7 bases; J trimming: 1 base; junction bases outside the gene matches: 4. The CDR3 has 14 residues. The CDR3 DNA follows: TGTGCCAGCAAAAAGACAGGGGGCACAGATACGCAGTATTTT. Protein sequence: CASKKTGGTDTQYF.

This chain connects TRBV6-1 to TRBJ1-2, with D uncertain. The CDR3 runs to 16 residues. V lost 4 bases and J 5 bases, leaving 20 bases between the germline ends. The V gene's germline CDR1 is MNHNS and CDR2 SASEGT. The CDR3 region is CASSASAGHRWYGYTF. CDR3 nucleotides: TGTGCCAGCAGTGCCTCCGCGGGCCATAGGTGGTATGGCTACACCTTC.

This chain connects TRBV3-1 (or the pseudogene TRBV3-2) to TRBJ2-3; 11 bases are shared with TRBD2. The CDR3 has 16 amino acids. V shed 4 bases and J 1 base; nucleotides not matched to a gene: 4. The V gene's germline CDR1 is LGHDT and CDR2 YNNKEL (reference sequence). The CDR3, as DNA: TGTGCCAGCAGCCCAGGGACTAGCGGACGCACAGATACGCAGTATTTT. As protein: CASSPGTSGRTDTQYF.

CDR3 sequence (DNA): TGTGCCAGCAGCGTAGGACAGGGCACTAACTATGGCTACACCTTC. Its translation is CASSVGQGTNYGYTF. V and J are TRBV9 and TRBJ1-2; 7 bases are shared with TRBD1. Germline V gene data show CDR1 as SGDLS and CDR2 as YYNGEE. The CDR3 extends over 15 amino acids. V was clipped by 0 bases and J by 0 bases; unmatched bases: 2.

The V call is TRBV18, the J call TRBJ2-2; maybe TRBD1 (6 bases). Germline CDR1 is KGHSH and CDR2 is LQKENI. The CDR3 has 15 residues. Trimming left V 5 bases short and J 1 base short, with 11 bases between. In nucleotides, the CDR3 is TGTGCCAGCTCATCAGGGGCGTTGAACACCGGGGAGCTGTTTTTT. Its translation is CASSSGALNTGELFF.